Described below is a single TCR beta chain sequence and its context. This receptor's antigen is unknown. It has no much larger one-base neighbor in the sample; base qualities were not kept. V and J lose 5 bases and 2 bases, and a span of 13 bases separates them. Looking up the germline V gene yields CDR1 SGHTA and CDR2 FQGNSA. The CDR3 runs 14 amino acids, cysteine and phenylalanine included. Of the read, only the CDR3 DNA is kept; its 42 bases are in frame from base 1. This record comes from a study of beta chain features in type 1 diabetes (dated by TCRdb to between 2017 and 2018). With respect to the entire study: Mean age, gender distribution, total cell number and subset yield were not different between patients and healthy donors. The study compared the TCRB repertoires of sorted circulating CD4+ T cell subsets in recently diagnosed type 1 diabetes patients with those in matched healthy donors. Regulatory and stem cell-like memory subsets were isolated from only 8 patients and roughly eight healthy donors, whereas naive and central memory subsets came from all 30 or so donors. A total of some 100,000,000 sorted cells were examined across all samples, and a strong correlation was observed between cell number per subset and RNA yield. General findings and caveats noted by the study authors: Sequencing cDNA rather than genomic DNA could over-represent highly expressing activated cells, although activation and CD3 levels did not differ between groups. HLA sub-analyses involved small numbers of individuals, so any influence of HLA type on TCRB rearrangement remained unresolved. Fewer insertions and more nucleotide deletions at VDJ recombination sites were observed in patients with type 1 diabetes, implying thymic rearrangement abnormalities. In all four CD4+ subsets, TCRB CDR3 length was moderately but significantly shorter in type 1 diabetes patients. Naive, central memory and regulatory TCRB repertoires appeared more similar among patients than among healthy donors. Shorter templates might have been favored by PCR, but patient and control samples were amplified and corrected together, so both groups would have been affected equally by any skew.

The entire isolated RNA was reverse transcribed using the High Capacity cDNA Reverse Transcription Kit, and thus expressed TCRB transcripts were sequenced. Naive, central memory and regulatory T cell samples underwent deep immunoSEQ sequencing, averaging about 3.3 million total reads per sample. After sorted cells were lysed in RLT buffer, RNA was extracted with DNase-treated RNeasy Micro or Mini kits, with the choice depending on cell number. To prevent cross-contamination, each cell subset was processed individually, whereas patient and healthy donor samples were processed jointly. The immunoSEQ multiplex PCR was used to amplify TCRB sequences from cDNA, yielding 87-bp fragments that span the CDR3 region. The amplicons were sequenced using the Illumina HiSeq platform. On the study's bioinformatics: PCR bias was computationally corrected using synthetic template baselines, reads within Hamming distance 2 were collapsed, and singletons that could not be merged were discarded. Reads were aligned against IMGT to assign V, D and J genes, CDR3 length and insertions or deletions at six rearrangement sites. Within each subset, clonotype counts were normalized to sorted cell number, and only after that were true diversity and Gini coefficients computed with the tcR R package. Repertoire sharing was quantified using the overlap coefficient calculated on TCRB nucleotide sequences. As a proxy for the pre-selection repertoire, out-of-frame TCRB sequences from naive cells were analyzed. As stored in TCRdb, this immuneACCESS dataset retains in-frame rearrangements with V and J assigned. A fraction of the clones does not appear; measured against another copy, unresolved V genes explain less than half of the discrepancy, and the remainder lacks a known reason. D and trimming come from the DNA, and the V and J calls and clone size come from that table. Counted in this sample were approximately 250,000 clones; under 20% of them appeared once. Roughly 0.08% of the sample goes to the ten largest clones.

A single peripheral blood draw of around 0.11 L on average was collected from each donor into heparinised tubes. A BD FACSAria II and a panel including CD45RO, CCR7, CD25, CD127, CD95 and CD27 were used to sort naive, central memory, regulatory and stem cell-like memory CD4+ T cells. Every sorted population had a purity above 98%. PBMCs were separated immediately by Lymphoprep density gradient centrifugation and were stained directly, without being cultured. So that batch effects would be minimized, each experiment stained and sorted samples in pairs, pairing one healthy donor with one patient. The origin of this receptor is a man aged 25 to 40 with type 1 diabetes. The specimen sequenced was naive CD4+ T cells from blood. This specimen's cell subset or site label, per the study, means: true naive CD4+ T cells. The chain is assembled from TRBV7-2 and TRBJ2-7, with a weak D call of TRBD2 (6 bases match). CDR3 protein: CASSQKGLTYEQYF. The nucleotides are TGTGCCAGCAGCCAAAAGGGACTGACCTACGAGCAGTACTTC. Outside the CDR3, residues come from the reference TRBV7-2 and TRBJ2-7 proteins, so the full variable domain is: GAGVSQSPSNKVTEKGKDVELRCDPISGHTALYWYRQSLGQGLEFLIYFQGNSAPDKSGLPSDRFSAERTGGSVSTLTIQRTQQEDSAVYLCASSQKGLTYEQYFGPGTRLTVT.